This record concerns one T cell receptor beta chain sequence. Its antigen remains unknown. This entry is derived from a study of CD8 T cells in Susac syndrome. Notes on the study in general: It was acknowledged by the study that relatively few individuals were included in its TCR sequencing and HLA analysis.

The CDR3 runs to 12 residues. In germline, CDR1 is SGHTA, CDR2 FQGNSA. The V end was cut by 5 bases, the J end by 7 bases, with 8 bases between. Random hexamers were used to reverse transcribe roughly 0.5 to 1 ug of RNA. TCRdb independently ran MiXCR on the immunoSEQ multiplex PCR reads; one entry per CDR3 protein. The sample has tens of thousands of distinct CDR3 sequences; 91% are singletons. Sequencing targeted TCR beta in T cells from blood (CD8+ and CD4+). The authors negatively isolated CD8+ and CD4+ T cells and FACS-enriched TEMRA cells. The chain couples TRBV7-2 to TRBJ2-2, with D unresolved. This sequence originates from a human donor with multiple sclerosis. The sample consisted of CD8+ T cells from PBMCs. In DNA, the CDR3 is TGTGCCAGCAGCCTGGGAATCGGGGAGCTGTTTTTT. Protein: CASSLGIGELFF. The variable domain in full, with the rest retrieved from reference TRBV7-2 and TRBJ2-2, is GAGVSQSPSNKVTEKGKDVELRCDPISGHTALYWYRQSLGQGLEFLIYFQGNSAPDKSGLPSDRFSAERTGGSVSTLTIQRTQQEDSAVYLCASSLGIGELFFGEGSRLTVL.